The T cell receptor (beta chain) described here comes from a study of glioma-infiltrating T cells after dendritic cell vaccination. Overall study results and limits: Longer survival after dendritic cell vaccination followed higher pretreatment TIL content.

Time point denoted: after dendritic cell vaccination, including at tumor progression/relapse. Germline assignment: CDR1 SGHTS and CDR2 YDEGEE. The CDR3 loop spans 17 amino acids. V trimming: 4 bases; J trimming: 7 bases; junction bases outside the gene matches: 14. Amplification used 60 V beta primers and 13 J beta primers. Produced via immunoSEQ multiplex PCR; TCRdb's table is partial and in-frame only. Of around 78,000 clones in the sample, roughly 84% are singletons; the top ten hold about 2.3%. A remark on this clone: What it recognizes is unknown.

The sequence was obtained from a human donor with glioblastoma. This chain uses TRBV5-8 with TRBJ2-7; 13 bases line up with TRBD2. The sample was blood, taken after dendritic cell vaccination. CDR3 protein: CASSVGGGLAGTEEQYF. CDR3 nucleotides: TGTGCCAGCAGCGTGGGGGGGGGACTAGCGGGGACTGAGGAGCAGTACTTC. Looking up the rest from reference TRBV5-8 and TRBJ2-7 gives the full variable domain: EAGVTQSPTHLIKTRGQQATLRCSPISGHTSVYWYQQALGLGLQFLLWYDEGEERNRGNFPPRFSGRQFPNYSSELNVNALELEDSALYLCASSVGGGLAGTEEQYFGPGTRLTVT.